Here is one T cell receptor (beta chain) with its context. What it binds is not known. The record originates from a study of beta chain features in type 1 diabetes. Study results and limitations: The study found moderately but significantly shorter TCRB CDR3s in all four CD4+ subsets of Type 1 diabetes patients.

The whole isolated RNA underwent reverse transcription, so sequencing captured expressed TCRB transcripts. Assay used: immunoSEQ multiplex PCR; TCRdb lists only in-frame clones, some missing. The sample lists more than 110,000 clones, less than 8.5% occurring once. J gave up 2 bases and V 4 bases, and 4 bases lay outside the gene matches. CDR1 is SGHTA, CDR2 FQGTGA, per germline. The CDR3 is 16 amino acids. The chain links TRBV7-3 to TRBJ2-2; 10 bases line up with TRBD2. The material sequenced was central memory CD4+ T cells from blood. The origin of this receptor is a woman aged 25 to 39 in good health. Written as DNA, the CDR3 is TGTGCCAGCAGCTCCCAACTAGCGGGAAACACCGGGGAGCTGTTTTTT. Encoded protein: CASSSQLAGNTGELFF.